This TCR beta chain was recovered during a study of blood T cell repertoires in COVID-19. Participants' own reports of clinical history determined their cohort assignment. Trimming pared 0 bases from V and 6 bases from J, leaving 11 bases between. Germline V lookup: CDR1 LGHNA, CDR2 YSLEER. The CDR3 extends over 14 amino acids. Clones were sequenced by immunoSEQ multiplex PCR, and TCRdb holds only the in-frame ones, with some missing. The sample yields hundreds of thousands of clones, about 80% seen once. The material sequenced was PBMCs or T cells enriched from blood (not recorded which). The rearrangement links TRBV4-3 to TRBJ1-1, with no clear D. This sequence was found in a woman aged 40 to 50 who had been exposed to COVID-19. CDR3 residues: CASSQEDRGAEAFF. DNA for the CDR3: TGCGCCAGCAGCCAAGAAGACCGGGGTGCTGAAGCTTTCTTT.